This is a list of T cell receptor beta chains from one sample in a study of T cells after yellow fever vaccination. TCRdb reanalysed the 5' RACE reads using MiXCR and keeps one entry per CDR3 protein. The sample gives around 500,000 distinct CDR3 sequences, 20% to 25% of which show up once; about 16% is in the top ten. The sample here was PBMCs, taken roughly 23 days after the first yellow fever vaccination. These receptors all come from a man younger than 35 who received the YFV17D yellow fever vaccine. Both conserved end residues are part of each CDR3. The D gene is left open where the match is weak. Rows give clone size only sometimes, using once, few, many, or a class for an expanded clone.

d_call clone_size j_call v_call cdr3_aa cdr3_nt
TRBD1 few TRBJ2-5 TRBV5-6 CASSLRDRKTQYF TGTGCCAGCAGCCTCCGGGACAGAAAGACCCAGTACTTC
- - TRBJ2-5 TRBV5-1 CASSLGALEIQYF TGCGCCAGCAGCTTGGGAGCGTTAGAAATCCAGTACTTC
- - TRBJ2-3 TRBV9 CASSESGAFEDTQYF TGTGCCAGCAGCGAATCTGGGGCTTTTGAGGATACGCAGTATTTT
- - TRBJ2-1 TRBV29-1 CSVDTAGRNEQFF TGCAGCGTTGACACGGCAGGGCGCAATGAGCAGTTCTTC
- - TRBJ2-3 TRBV3-1 CASSQEELQDYTDTQYF TGTGCCAGCAGCCAAGAAGAATTACAGGACTACACAGATACGCAGTATTTT
- many TRBJ1-6 TRBV4-3 CASSQVNNSPLHF TGCGCCAGCAGCCAAGTAAATAATTCACCCCTCCACTTT
TRBD1 few TRBJ2-2 TRBV5-6 CASSPRQGANTGELFF TGTGCCAGCAGCCCTCGACAGGGGGCGAACACCGGGGAGCTGTTTTTT
- - TRBJ1-1 TRBV4-3 CASSQVQGTEAFF TGCGCCAGCAGCCAAGTGCAGGGAACTGAAGCTTTCTTT
- - TRBJ1-1 TRBV20-1 CSAPTGMNTEAFF TGCAGCGCCCCGACAGGCATGAACACTGAAGCTTTCTTT
- - TRBJ1-1 TRBV6-2/TRBV6-3 CASSRSLGATEAFF TGTGCCAGCAGTAGGTCGTTGGGGGCCACTGAAGCTTTCTTT
- - TRBJ2-5 TRBV7-9 CASSLDPEGETQYF TGTGCCAGCAGCTTAGACCCCGAGGGGGAGACCCAGTACTTC
- few TRBJ1-2 TRBV7-3 CASSAGPGYGYTF TGTGCCAGCAGCGCTGGACCGGGCTATGGCTACACCTTC
TRBD2 - TRBJ2-2 TRBV6-2/TRBV6-3 CAVAGAPNTGELFF TGTGCGGTAGCGGGGGCCCCGAACACCGGGGAGCTGTTTTTT
TRBD1 - TRBJ2-1 TRBV4-2 CASSHGTGTYEQFF TGTGCCAGCAGCCATGGGACAGGGACGTATGAGCAGTTCTTC